This T cell receptor beta chain stems from a study of cytomegalovirus exposure and HLA in healthy donors. The J segment lost 1 base and the V segment lost 6 bases, leaving 17 bases of the junction unmatched. CDR1 and CDR2 (germline): SGHTS, YDEGEE. CDR3 size: 18 residues. PCR involved 60 Vbeta and 13 Jbeta primers. Here immunoSEQ multiplex PCR was the method, and the copy in TCRdb shows in-frame clones only, minus some. The profile shows about 130,000 clones, approximately 70% of them singletons. The chain has TRBV5-8 and TRBJ2-3, with 7 positions matching TRBD2. Sequencing was performed on PBMCs. This sequence was found in a woman aged 55 to 70 in good health and CMV-seropositive. The CDR3 DNA follows: TGTGCCAGCAACCCGTGGGGCCGACTAGCCCCCCGCACAGATACGCAGTATTTT. Encoded protein: CASNPWGRLAPRTDTQYF. Full variable domain (outside the CDR3, taken from reference TRBV5-8 and TRBJ2-3): EAGVTQSPTHLIKTRGQQATLRCSPISGHTSVYWYQQALGLGLQFLLWYDEGEERNRGNFPPRFSGRQFPNYSSELNVNALELEDSALYLCASNPWGRLAPRTDTQYFGPGTRLTVL.